This T cell receptor (beta chain) was recorded in a study of graft-versus-host responses after intestinal transplantation. Study at large: Tacrolimus and steroids were given for 3 to 4 years to all recipients after anti-thymocyte globulin induction. Whole-study results and caveats: Within allografts, high graft-versus-host to host-versus-graft clonal ratios were seen among patients with graft-donor T cell macrochimerism.

V was cut by 2 bases and J by 2 bases, with 17 bases left in between. Germline V gene lookup returns CDR1 LNHDA and CDR2 SQIVND (reference sequence). The CDR3 is 17 amino acids. Data came from immunoSEQ multiplex PCR; TCRdb stores just in-frame clones and leaves some out. The data show roughly 100,000 clones, approximately 93% seen once. Regarding this clone: The antigen remains unidentified.

The receptor's source is a human donor who received an intestinal transplant. V is TRBV19 and J is TRBJ2-3; D might be TRBD1 (5 bases). The sample consisted of unstimulated CD8+ T cells sorted from spleen or lymph node cells, taken before intestinal transplant. The CDR3 protein is CASSITGAFSFTDTQYF. DNA for the CDR3: TGTGCCAGTAGTATAACTGGGGCCTTTTCTTTCACAGATACGCAGTATTTT.